These T cell receptor beta chains were read from a single sample in a study of T cell repertoires in cytomegalovirus infection. TCRdb called the reads again in MiXCR, with one record for every CDR3 protein. The sample contains more than 350,000 distinct CDR3 sequences, roughly 31% of which appear only once. The sample was PBMCs. These receptors all come from a human donor in good health (CMV status not recorded). Some clones in this sample may be carry-over from other donors' samples. Each CDR3 is given with its conserved first and last residue. Each record gives: CDR3 DNA, CDR3 protein, D gene, J gene, clone size, V gene. The D gene is left open where the match is weak. Where a row states a size, it is once, few, many or the class of an expanded clone; other rows omit it.

CDR3nt: TGCAGCGTTAGGCAGGGCCCCTACGAGCAGTACTTC; CDR3aa: CSVRQGPYEQYF; d_gene: -; j_gene: TRBJ2-7; abundance: -; v_gene: TRBV29-1
CDR3nt: TGTGCCAGCAGTTCCGCCCGACAGGGTAGTTCACCCCTCCACTTT; CDR3aa: CASSSARQGSSPLHF; d_gene: TRBD1; j_gene: TRBJ1-6; abundance: few; v_gene: TRBV6-6
CDR3nt: TGTGCCAGCTCACCGATCGCCAGGGGGGCTGACACTGAAGCTTTCTTT; CDR3aa: CASSPIARGADTEAFF; d_gene: TRBD1; j_gene: TRBJ1-1; abundance: -; v_gene: TRBV18
CDR3nt: TGTGCCAGCAGTTATTCGGGGGTTGAGACCCAGTACTTC; CDR3aa: CASSYSGVETQYF; d_gene: -; j_gene: TRBJ2-5; abundance: few; v_gene: TRBV6-6
CDR3nt: TGCAGCGTTGAAGATGTCCAATTATACAATGAGCAGTTCTTC; CDR3aa: CSVEDVQLYNEQFF; d_gene: -; j_gene: TRBJ2-1; abundance: -; v_gene: TRBV29-1
CDR3nt: TGCGCCAGCAGCCAAGCCCCTCAGCCAAACACTGAAGCTTTCTTT; CDR3aa: CASSQAPQPNTEAFF; d_gene: -; j_gene: TRBJ1-1; abundance: few; v_gene: TRBV4-1
CDR3nt: TGTGCCAGCAGCCCGTTGGGCGGACCAACCTACGAGCAGTACTTC; CDR3aa: CASSPLGGPTYEQYF; d_gene: -; j_gene: TRBJ2-7; abundance: many; v_gene: TRBV7-9
CDR3nt: TGTGCCACCAGCAGGGACTCCTACGAGCAGTACTTC; CDR3aa: CATSRDSYEQYF; d_gene: -; j_gene: TRBJ2-7; abundance: -; v_gene: TRBV15
CDR3nt: TGTGCCAGCAGCTTAGAAGACTACAATGAGCAGTTCTTC; CDR3aa: CASSLEDYNEQFF; d_gene: -; j_gene: TRBJ2-1; abundance: -; v_gene: TRBV11-2
CDR3nt: TGTGCCAGCAGTCGCCTCGGCGGGGGGGCCATGTACGAGCAGTACTTC; CDR3aa: CASSRLGGGAMYEQYF; d_gene: TRBD2; j_gene: TRBJ2-7; abundance: once; v_gene: TRBV27
CDR3nt: TGTGCCAGCAGAGATACACATCAGCCCCAGCATTTT; CDR3aa: CASRDTHQPQHF; d_gene: -; j_gene: TRBJ1-5; abundance: few; v_gene: TRBV12-3/TRBV12-4
CDR3nt: TGTGCCAGCAGTTTCCCCGGGGCTAGCGTCTCCTACGAGCAGTACTTC; CDR3aa: CASSFPGASVSYEQYF; d_gene: -; j_gene: TRBJ2-7; abundance: -; v_gene: TRBV12-3/TRBV12-4
CDR3nt: TGTGCCAGCAGTGAACCCCAGGGGGTTGGAGGCTACACCTTC; CDR3aa: CASSEPQGVGGYTF; d_gene: TRBD1; j_gene: TRBJ1-2; abundance: -; v_gene: TRBV6-1
CDR3nt: TGTGCCAGCAGCGCGACTAGCGGGGGGGGGGAGCTGTTTTTT; CDR3aa: CASSATSGGGELFF; d_gene: TRBD2; j_gene: TRBJ2-2; abundance: -; v_gene: TRBV12-3/TRBV12-4